These 31 T cell receptor beta chains came from one sample sequenced in a study of T cell responses to AZD1222 COVID-19 vaccine. Data came from immunoSEQ multiplex PCR; TCRdb stores just in-frame clones and leaves some out. The sample contains more than 85,000 clones, roughly 89% of which appear only once. The sample was peripheral blood, taken 28 days after the second AZD1222 dose. These receptors came from an adult who received the AZD1222 COVID-19 vaccine.

The rearrangement joins TRBV7-2 to TRBJ1-1, with TRBD1 identical over 8 bases. Germline V gene sequence: CDR1 SGHTA, CDR2 FQGNSA. This CDR3 region has 13 residues. J was trimmed by 11 bases and V by 2 bases; bases with no gene match: 7. The CDR3 spells CASSLIRDRFAFF. CDR3 nucleotides: TGTGCCAGCAGCTTAATCAGGGACAGGTTCGCTTTCTTT.

The chain combines TRBV7-8 with TRBJ2-1; 8 bases agree with TRBD2. The germline V gene has CDR1 SGHVS and CDR2 FQNEAQ. V lost 5 bases to trimming and J lost 1 base; unmatched junction nucleotides: 1. The CDR3 consists of 14 residues. The CDR3 DNA sequence: TGTGCCAGCAGCCGGGGGGGATCCTACAATGAGCAGTTCTTC. Amino acids: CASSRGGSYNEQFF.

The J gene is TRBJ2-1, the V gene TRBV2, with 8 bases fitting TRBD2. Germline V lookup: CDR1 SNHLY, CDR2 FYNNEI. The CDR3 sequence is 13 residues long. Unmatched junction bases numbered 12, after V lost 11 bases and J lost 9 bases. The CDR3 spells CAGQEAGEAEQFF. Here the CDR3 DNA reads TGTGCCGGTCAAGAAGCGGGAGAGGCTGAGCAGTTCTTC.

This chain links TRBV7-3 with TRBJ2-1; TRBD1 agrees at 9 bases. This CDR3 spans 14 amino acids. V trimming: 8 bases; J trimming: 7 bases; junction bases outside the gene matches: 9. Germline CDR1 is SGHTA and CDR2 is FQGTGA. The CDR3 DNA follows: TGTGCCAGCGCCACCGGGACAGGGCGAAATGAGCAGTTCTTC. It encodes CASATGTGRNEQFF.

The chain employs TRBV7-9 and TRBJ2-1, with 15 bases matching TRBD2. The V gene's germline CDR1 is SEHNR and CDR2 FQNEAQ (reference sequence). V gave up 4 bases and J gave up 8 bases; unmatched junction bases: 15. The CDR3 spans 19 residues. CDR3 nucleotides: TGTGCCAGCAGCTCTCCCGCCGGACTAGCGGGAGGGCCTAAGGATGAGCAGTTCTTC. Its translation: CASSSPAGLAGGPKDEQFF.

This clone was seen once. CDR3 protein: CASSPYDRGSEQYF. In nucleotides, the CDR3 is TGTGCCAGCTCACCATACGACAGAGGAAGCGAGCAGTACTTC. The V and J genes are TRBV18 and TRBJ2-7; possible D gene TRBD1, 5 bases. CDR3 length equals 14 residues. Germline V CDR1 and CDR2: KGHSH, LQKENI. Trimming shortened V by 2 bases and J by 6 bases, and 14 bases separated the two germline ends.

The V gene is TRBV7-7, the J gene TRBJ2-2; D possibly uses TRBD1 or TRBD2 (5 bases each). Germline V CDR1 and CDR2: SSHAT, FNYEAQ (reference sequence). The V end was cut by 1 base, the J end by 2 bases, with 8 bases between. This CDR3 spans 15 amino acids. Written as DNA, the CDR3 is TGTGCCAGCAGCTTAGGGGACGTTAACACCGGGGAGCTGTTTTTT. The encoded protein is CASSLGDVNTGELFF.

The chain couples TRBV6-5 to TRBJ1-5; D remains unclear. V was cut by 5 bases and J by 3 bases, with 8 bases left in between. The CDR3 sequence is 13 residues long. Per the germline V gene, CDR1 is MNHEY and CDR2 is SVGAGI. CDR3 protein: CASSQVDNQPQHF. The DNA of the CDR3 is TGTGCCAGCAGTCAGGTAGACAATCAGCCCCAGCATTTT.

This chain uses TRBV28 with TRBJ1-5, with 7 positions matching TRBD1. The CDR3 length is 15 residues. Germline V lookup: CDR1 MDHEN, CDR2 SYDVKM. V lost 4 bases to trimming and J lost 0 bases; unmatched junction nucleotides: 3. The CDR3 nucleotides read TGTGCCAGCAGTTCCCCAGGGGGTAGCAATCAGCCCCAGCATTTT. This encodes CASSSPGGSNQPQHF.

The chain has TRBV5-1 and TRBJ2-2, with D unresolved. This CDR3 region has 14 residues. Germline V CDR1 and CDR2: SGHRS, YFSETQ. Between the trimmed V and J ends, which lost 5 bases and 3 bases, there was a span of 11 bases. CDR3 sequence reads: CASRVESYTGELFF. The CDR3, as DNA: TGCGCCAGCAGGGTCGAGAGCTACACCGGGGAGCTGTTTTTT.

The chain is built from TRBV27 and TRBJ2-3; 11 bases are shared with TRBD2. Trimming at V came to 5 bases and at J to 6 bases, leaving 7 bases not matched to a gene. CDR3 length: 15 amino acids. Germline CDR1 and CDR2: MNHEY and SMNVEV (reference sequence). CDR3 sequence: CASSVTSGSTDTQYF. The CDR3, as DNA: TGTGCCAGCAGTGTAACTAGCGGGAGTACGGATACGCAGTATTTT.

V gene TRBV6-5 combines with J gene TRBJ2-2; D is perhaps TRBD1 (8 bases). CDR3 length equals 16 residues. V lost 1 base and J 5 bases, leaving 14 bases between the germline ends. Germline-derived CDR1 and CDR2 are MNHEY and SVGAGI. CDR3 region: CASSYFGQGGTGELFF. The CDR3 DNA reads TGTGCCAGCAGTTACTTCGGACAGGGAGGGACCGGGGAGCTGTTTTTT.

The chain recombines TRBV6-1 with TRBJ1-2, with D uncertain. V dropped 2 bases and J dropped 8 bases, with 12 bases sitting between them. The CDR3 loop spans 13 amino acids. CDR1 and CDR2 from the germline V gene are MNHNS and SASEGT. DNA for the CDR3: TGTGCCAGCAGTGAACAGCGGACGGGCGGCTACACCTTC. Encoded protein: CASSEQRTGGYTF.

The chain uses TRBV2 and TRBJ2-3, with TRBD2 identical over 7 bases. CDR1 is SNHLY and CDR2 is FYNNEI in the germline V gene. Trimming took 6 bases from V and 1 from J; bases not matched to a gene: 7. The CDR3 extends over 15 amino acids. CDR3 loop: CASSPPREGTDTQYF. CDR3 DNA: TGTGCCAGCAGCCCGCCCCGGGAGGGCACAGATACGCAGTATTTT.

Only one count was recorded for this clone. V usage is TRBV27 and J usage is TRBJ2-2; D possibly corresponds to TRBD1 (5 bases). The germline CDR1 and CDR2 sequences are MNHEY and SMNVEV (reference sequence). V lost 4 bases and J lost 5, with 11 bases in between. The CDR3 spans 14 residues. Written as DNA, the CDR3 is TGTGCCAGCAGTTCAGGGTTTTTAACCGGGGAGCTGTTTTTT. It codes for CASSSGFLTGELFF.

This chain links TRBV6-5 with TRBJ2-7, with D possibly TRBD1 on 6 matching bases. Germline V gives CDR1 MNHEY, CDR2 SVGAGI. This CDR3 has 14 amino acids. V was trimmed by 6 bases and J by 6 bases, leaving 18 bases between them. The CDR3 nucleotides are TGTGCCAGCAGCCTCGTACCGGACAGTGCCGAGCAGTACTTC. Amino acids: CASSLVPDSAEQYF.

A word on this clone: The junction does not match germline at one end; this may be a read error. J is TRBJ2-1 and V is TRBV3-1 (or the pseudogene TRBV3-2); D may be TRBD2 (6 bases). Germline CDR1 is LGHDT and CDR2 is YNNKEL (reference sequence). This CDR3 contains 16 residues. The CDR3 reads CASSHLGSATYNEQFF. CDR3 sequence (DNA): TGTGCCAGCAGCCACCTCGGGAGCGCAACCTATAATGAGCAGTTCTTC.

V is TRBV2 and J is TRBJ1-1; D is unresolved. The CDR3 loop spans 14 amino acids. The germline CDR1 and CDR2 sequences are SNHLY and FYNNEI. V dropped 8 bases and J dropped 11 bases, with 24 bases sitting between them. The DNA of the CDR3 is TGTGCCAGCGGGAGTACTTTAACGGGTCATGGCGCTTTCTTT. It is translated as CASGSTLTGHGAFF.

This clone was seen only once. The chain uses TRBV28 and TRBJ1-6; the match to TRBD1 covers 9 bases. CDR3 size: 12 residues. CDR1 and CDR2 (germline): MDHEN, SYDVKM. After removal of 10 bases from V and 10 bases from J, the junction contained 5 bases not matched to a gene. The CDR3 DNA sequence: TGTGCCACCGGGACAGGGCCCTCACCCCTCCACTTT. Translating gives CATGTGPSPLHF.

The chain combines TRBV18 with TRBJ2-7; 8 nucleotides align to TRBD2. V shed 5 bases and J 0 bases; nucleotides not matched to a gene: 6. The CDR3 contains 15 residues. CDR1 KGHSH and CDR2 LQKENI come from the germline V gene. This chain's CDR3 is CASSVGGDSSYEQYF. CDR3 coding DNA: TGTGCCAGCTCAGTCGGGGGGGATAGCTCCTACGAGCAGTACTTC.

The chain couples TRBV5-1 to TRBJ2-7; 12 nucleotides line up with TRBD2. This CDR3 spans 14 amino acids. V gave up 3 bases and J gave up 5 bases; unmatched junction bases: 3. In germline, CDR1 is SGHRS, CDR2 YFSETQ. The CDR3 DNA reads TGCGCCAGCAGCTCGACTAGCGGGAGAAACGAGCAGTACTTC. It is translated as CASSSTSGRNEQYF.

The gene calls are TRBV4-3 and TRBJ2-5; D remains unclear. The CDR3 loop spans 13 amino acids. V was trimmed by 3 bases and J by 5 bases, leaving 10 bases between them. CDR1 is LGHNA, CDR2 YSLEER, per germline. The CDR3, as DNA: TGCGCCAGCAGCCAGGGTTTCTCGGAGACCCAGTACTTC. Translating it yields CASSQGFSETQYF.

The V and J genes are TRBV7-9 and TRBJ1-3, with D hard to call. V dropped 5 bases and J dropped 4 bases, with 12 bases sitting between them. The V gene's germline CDR1 is SEHNR and CDR2 FQNEAQ (reference sequence). The CDR3 covers 14 residues. CDR3 DNA: TGTGCCAGCAGCCAAGGAGGGAGGGGAAACACCATATATTTT. Amino acid sequence: CASSQGGRGNTIYF.

V is TRBV27 and J is TRBJ2-1; D may be TRBD1 or TRBD2 (5 bases each). CDR1 is MNHEY, CDR2 SMNVEV, per germline (reference sequence). This CDR3 is built from 19 residues. V was cut by 3 bases and J by 9 bases, with 30 bases left in between. The CDR3 nucleotides read TGTGCCAGCAGTTTTTTCGGCAGGGAGTACGCTCGTCCTAGGGGTGAGCAGTTCTTC. Protein sequence: CASSFFGREYARPRGEQFF.

J is TRBJ2-1 and V is TRBV6-5; D gene uncertain. V gave up 5 bases and J gave up 4 bases, with 3 bases separating them. Germline V CDR1 and CDR2: MNHEY, SVGAGI. There are 11 residues in the CDR3. The chain's CDR3 is CASSRYNEQFF. The CDR3 DNA follows: TGTGCCAGCAGTCGATACAATGAGCAGTTCTTC.

The chain is built from TRBV24-1 and TRBJ2-5, with 7 bases that match TRBD2. Germline trimming cut 4 bases from V and 5 bases from J; bases unmatched to any gene: 9. The CDR3 is 15 amino acids. Germline V gives CDR1 KGHDR, CDR2 SFDVKD. The chain's CDR3 is CATSEGGFGEETQYF. The CDR3 nucleotides are TGTGCCACCAGTGAGGGGGGGTTTGGGGAGGAGACCCAGTACTTC.

The chain combines TRBV28 with TRBJ2-7; a possible D gene is TRBD1 (5 bases). The length of the CDR3 is 11 residues. V was trimmed by 6 bases and J by 5 bases, leaving 8 bases between them. Germline-derived CDR1 and CDR2 are MDHEN and SYDVKM. The CDR3 loop reads CASRTVNEQYF. The DNA for the CDR3 is TGTGCCAGCAGGACAGTAAACGAGCAGTACTTC. Looking up the rest from reference TRBV28 and TRBJ2-7 gives the full variable domain: DVKVTQSSRYLVKRTGEKVFLECVQDMDHENMFWYRQDPGLGLRLIYFSYDVKMKEKGDIPEGYSVSREKKERFSLILESASTNQTSMYLCASRTVNEQYFGPGTRLTVT.

The gene calls are TRBV10-2 and TRBJ2-5; no firm D call. Germline V gene sequence: CDR1 WSHSY, CDR2 SAAADI. This CDR3 is built from 16 residues. The ends were cut back, 0 bases at V and 2 bases at J, with 13 bases in the middle. Here the CDR3 reads CASSESKWYLQETQYF. The CDR3 bases are TGCGCCAGCAGTGAGTCGAAGTGGTATCTTCAAGAGACCCAGTACTTC.

The chain has TRBV3-1 (or the pseudogene TRBV3-2) and TRBJ2-1, with 12 bases that match TRBD2. The germline CDR1 and CDR2 sequences are LGHDT and YNNKEL (reference sequence). The J segment lost 4 bases and the V segment lost 1 base, leaving 2 bases of the junction unmatched. The CDR3 covers 16 residues. DNA of the CDR3: TGTGCCAGCAGCCAAGCCGGGACTAGCGGGTACAATGAGCAGTTCTTC. It encodes CASSQAGTSGYNEQFF.

The chain links TRBV7-2 to TRBJ2-1, with D maybe TRBD2 (5 bases). V lost 5 bases and J lost 8, with 19 bases in between. Germline V CDR1 and CDR2: SGHTA, FQGNSA. This CDR3 is 15 amino acids long. CDR3 nucleotides: TGTGCCAGCAGCGCGGGTGCTGACCCACGGGATGAGCAGTTCTTC. Translation gives CASSAGADPRDEQFF.

The J gene is TRBJ2-7, the V gene TRBV11-2, with D perhaps matching TRBD1 (5 bases). Germline assignment: CDR1 SGHAT and CDR2 FQNNGV. The CDR3 is made up of 17 amino acids. The ends were cut back, 2 bases at V and 0 bases at J, with 17 bases in the middle. CDR3 in DNA: TGTGCCAGCAGCTTAAAGGGAAACAGGCCCCTCTCCTACGAGCAGTACTTC. This gives the protein CASSLKGNRPLSYEQYF.